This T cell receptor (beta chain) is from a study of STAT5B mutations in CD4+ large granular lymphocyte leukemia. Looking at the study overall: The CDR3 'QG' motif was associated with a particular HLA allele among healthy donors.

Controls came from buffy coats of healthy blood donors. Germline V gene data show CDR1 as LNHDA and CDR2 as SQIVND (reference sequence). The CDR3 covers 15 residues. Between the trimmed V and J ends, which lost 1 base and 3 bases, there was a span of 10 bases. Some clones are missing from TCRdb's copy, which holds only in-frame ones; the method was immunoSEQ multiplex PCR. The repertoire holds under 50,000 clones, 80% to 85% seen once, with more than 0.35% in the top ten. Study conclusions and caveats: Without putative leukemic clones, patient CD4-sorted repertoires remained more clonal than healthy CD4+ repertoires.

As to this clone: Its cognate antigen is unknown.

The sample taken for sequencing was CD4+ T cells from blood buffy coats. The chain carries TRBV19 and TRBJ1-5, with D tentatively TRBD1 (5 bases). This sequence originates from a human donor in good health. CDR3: CASSIVGRFNQPQHF. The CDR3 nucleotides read TGTGCCAGTAGTATAGTGGGACGGTTCAATCAGCCCCAGCATTTT.